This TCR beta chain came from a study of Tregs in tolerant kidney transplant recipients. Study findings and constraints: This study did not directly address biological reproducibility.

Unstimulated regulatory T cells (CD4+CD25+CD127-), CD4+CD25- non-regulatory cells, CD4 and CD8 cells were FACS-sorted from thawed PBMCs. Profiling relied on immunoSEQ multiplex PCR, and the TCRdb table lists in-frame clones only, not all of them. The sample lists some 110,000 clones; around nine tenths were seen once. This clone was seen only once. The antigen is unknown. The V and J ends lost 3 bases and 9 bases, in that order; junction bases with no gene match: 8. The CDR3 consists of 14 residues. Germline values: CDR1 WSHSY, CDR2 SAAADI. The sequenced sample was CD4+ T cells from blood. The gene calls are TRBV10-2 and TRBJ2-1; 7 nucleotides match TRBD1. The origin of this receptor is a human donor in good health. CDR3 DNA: TGCGCCAGCAGTGAAAATACAGGGGAAGGTGAGCAGTTCTTC. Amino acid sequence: CASSENTGEGEQFF.